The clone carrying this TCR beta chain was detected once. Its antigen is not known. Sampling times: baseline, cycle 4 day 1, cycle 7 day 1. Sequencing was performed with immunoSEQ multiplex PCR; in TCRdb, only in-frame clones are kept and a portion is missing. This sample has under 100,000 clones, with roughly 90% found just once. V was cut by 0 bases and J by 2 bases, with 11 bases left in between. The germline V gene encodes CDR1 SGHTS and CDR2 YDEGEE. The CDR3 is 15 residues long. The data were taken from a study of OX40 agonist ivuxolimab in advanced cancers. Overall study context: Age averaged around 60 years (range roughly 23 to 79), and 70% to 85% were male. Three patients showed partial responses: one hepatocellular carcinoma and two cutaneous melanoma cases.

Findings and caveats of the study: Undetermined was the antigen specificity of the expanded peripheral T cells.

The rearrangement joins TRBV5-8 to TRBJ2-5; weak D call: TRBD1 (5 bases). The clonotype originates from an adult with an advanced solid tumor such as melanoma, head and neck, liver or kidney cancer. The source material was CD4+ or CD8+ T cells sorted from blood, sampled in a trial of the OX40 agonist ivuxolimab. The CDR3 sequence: CASSLADRFQETQYF. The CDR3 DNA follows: TGTGCCAGCAGCTTGGCAGACAGATTTCAAGAGACCCAGTACTTC.